Sequencing of this T cell receptor (beta chain) was carried out in a study of graft-versus-host responses after intestinal transplantation. Study context: The whole recipient group had anti-thymocyte globulin induction followed by tacrolimus and steroids for around 3 years. Study findings and constraints: Peak circulating GvH clone levels tracked with early post-transplant HvG declines. Where graft-donor T cell macrochimerism was present, patients had high graft-versus-host to host-versus-graft clonal ratios in allografts. Recipient marrow showed GvH clones, some seen first in ileum or blood.

CDR3 length: 16 residues. V lost 5 bases and J lost 5, with 19 bases in between. Germline lookup yields CDR1 SGHTA and CDR2 FQGTGA. Sequencing was performed with immunoSEQ multiplex PCR; in TCRdb, only in-frame clones are kept and a portion is missing. The sample contains about 130,000 clones, about 93% of which appear only once. Note on this clone: Its matching antigen is unknown.

The source material was unstimulated CD4+ T cells sorted from spleen or lymph node cells, sampled before intestinal transplant. This sequence was found in a human donor who received an intestinal transplant. V and J are TRBV7-3 and TRBJ2-1; D might be TRBD1 or TRBD2, each matching 6 bases. The CDR3 loop reads CASSPNPGARHNEQFF. The CDR3, as DNA: TGTGCCAGCAGCCCCAACCCGGGGGCTCGACACAATGAGCAGTTCTTC.